A selection of T cell receptor beta chains follows, all from one sample in a study of cytomegalovirus exposure and HLA in healthy donors. Data came from immunoSEQ multiplex PCR; TCRdb stores just in-frame clones and leaves some out. This sample yields about 170,000 clones, of which 60% to 85% are seen a single time; 3% to 3.5% belongs to the top ten. Material for sequencing was PBMCs. The receptor set was obtained from a female donor in good health and CMV-seronegative. The CDR3 runs from the conserved cysteine through the conserved F or W. D genes are given only for firm matches. Clone size is not always given. Where it is, it says once, few, many or a class for expanded clones.

>NA|NA|TRBV27|TRBJ2-7
CASSKGVEQYF
TGTGCCAGCAGTAAGGGGGTCGAGCAGTACTTC
>NA|NA|TRBV5-1|TRBJ2-1
CASSLAGDNEQFF
TGCGCCAGCAGCTTGGCGGGGGACAATGAGCAGTTCTTC
>NA|few|TRBV30|TRBJ2-2
CAWRALGAGNTGELFF
TGTGCCTGGAGGGCACTGGGGGCGGGGAACACCGGGGAGCTGTTTTTT
>TRBD2|NA|TRBV4-1|TRBJ2-1
CASSQGGGSTLPTYNEQFF
TGCGCCAGCAGCCAAGGCGGGGGGTCAACCTTACCAACCTACAATGAGCAGTTCTTC
>TRBD1|NA|TRBV6-1|TRBJ1-1
CASSKDQGGAFF
TGTGCCAGCAGTAAAGACCAGGGGGGTGCTTTCTTT
>TRBD2|few|TRBV9|TRBJ2-1
CASSVGGWSGRAKSYNEQFF
TGTGCCAGCAGCGTAGGGGGTTGGAGCGGGAGGGCCAAATCCTACAATGAGCAGTTCTTC
>NA|NA|TRBV7-2|TRBJ1-1
CAKGLNMNTEAFF
TGTGCCAAGGGGCTTAACATGAACACTGAAGCTTTCTTT
>NA|NA|TRBV27|TRBJ1-1
CASSLQGRTEAFF
TGTGCCAGCAGTTTACAGGGCAGGACTGAAGCTTTCTTT
>TRBD2|NA|TRBV5-6|TRBJ2-1
CASSETRGDRNEQFF
TGTGCCAGCAGCGAAACGCGGGGGGATAGGAATGAGCAGTTCTTC
>TRBD2|once|TRBV2|TRBJ2-3
CASSGGLAAPTDTQYF
TGTGCCAGCAGTGGAGGACTAGCGGCTCCCACAGATACGCAGTATTTT
>TRBD2|NA|TRBV4-1|TRBJ2-1
CASSGGLASYNEQFF
TGCGCCAGCAGCGGGGGACTAGCATCCTACAATGAGCAGTTCTTC
>NA|NA|TRBV11-2|TRBJ2-3
CASSLDTSIPGTQYF
TGTGCCAGCAGCTTAGATACTAGTATTCCCGGTACGCAGTATTTT
>TRBD2|NA|TRBV4-3|TRBJ2-3
CASSQGLAGGTDTQYF
TGCGCCAGCAGCCAAGGACTAGCGGGAGGCACAGATACGCAGTATTTT
>TRBD2|NA|TRBV6-4|TRBJ2-5
CASSDAILAGGLETQYF
TGTGCCAGCAGTGACGCCATACTAGCGGGAGGGCTGGAGACCCAGTACTTC
>TRBD1|once|TRBV6-6|TRBJ1-1
CASSQQTGTEAFF
TGTGCCAGCAGTCAGCAGACAGGGACTGAAGCTTTCTTT
>NA|NA|TRBV10-1|TRBJ1-1
CASSESARENTEAFF
TGCGCCAGCAGTGAGTCAGCCAGGGAGAACACTGAAGCTTTCTTT
>TRBD2|NA|TRBV4-2|TRBJ2-2
CASSQDLAGGGTGELFF
TGTGCCAGCAGCCAAGATTTAGCGGGAGGGGGCACCGGGGAGCTGTTTTTT
>NA|NA|TRBV30|TRBJ2-2
CAWSGGVRLTNTGELFF
TGTGCCTGGAGTGGGGGGGTTAGACTAACTAACACCGGGGAGCTGTTTTTT
>NA|few|TRBV28|TRBJ1-1
CASSFQGYNTEAFF
TGTGCCAGCAGTTTTCAGGGCTACAACACTGAAGCTTTCTTT
>NA|NA|TRBV20-1|TRBJ2-7
CSAEGVDEQYF
TGCAGTGCTGAGGGAGTCGACGAGCAGTACTTC
>TRBD1|NA|TRBV5-1|TRBJ2-7
CASSTGTGLYEQYF
TGCGCCAGCAGCACCGGGACAGGGTTATACGAGCAGTACTTC
>TRBD1|NA|TRBV6-1|TRBJ2-5
CASSEQGALRKTQYF
TGTGCCAGCAGTGAACAGGGGGCGTTGAGGAAGACCCAGTACTTC
>TRBD1|NA|TRBV7-3|TRBJ2-1
CASSSQGDYVDEQFF
TGTGCCAGCAGCTCCCAGGGGGATTATGTGGATGAGCAGTTCTTC
>NA|NA|TRBV29-1|TRBJ2-4
CSVDSRNIQYF
TGCAGCGTTGATAGCAGAAACATTCAGTACTTC
>NA|NA|TRBV30|TRBJ2-7
CAWSTTPGNEQYF
TGTGCCTGGAGCACAACTCCAGGGAACGAGCAGTACTTC